Listed here are 4 T cell receptor beta chains from one sample, sequenced in a study of cytomegalovirus exposure and HLA in healthy donors. Both 60 Vbeta primers and 13 Jbeta primers went into the PCR. Produced via immunoSEQ multiplex PCR; TCRdb's table is partial and in-frame only. Of about 89,000 clones in the sample, approximately 80% were seen once. Material for sequencing was PBMCs. These receptors all stem from a man in his thirties or forties in good health and CMV-seronegative.

This clone was found a few times. V and J are TRBV2 and TRBJ1-3; the match to TRBD1 covers 7 bases. The CDR3 covers 13 residues. Germline CDR1 reads SNHLY; CDR2 reads FYNNEI. J gave up 5 bases and V 4 bases, and 2 bases lay outside the gene matches. The DNA for the CDR3 is TGTGCCAGCAGTGGACAGGGTAGAAACACCATATATTTT. Protein: CASSGQGRNTIYF.

This clone was recorded only once. This CDR3 is also generated by other DNA sequences in the sample. The gene calls are TRBV18 and TRBJ1-2, with TRBD1 identical over 10 bases. J gave up 2 bases and V 3 bases, and 0 bases lay outside the gene matches. The V gene's germline CDR1 is KGHSH and CDR2 LQKENI. This CDR3 spans 14 amino acids. The CDR3 is CASSPGQGNYGYTF. CDR3 DNA: TGTGCCAGCTCACCGGGACAGGGGAACTATGGCTACACCTTC.

The J gene is TRBJ1-3, the V gene TRBV28, with D unclear. The CDR3 sequence is 15 residues long. Germline values: CDR1 MDHEN, CDR2 SYDVKM. V shed 8 bases and J shed 0 bases, with 14 bases lying between them. The CDR3 coding sequence is TGTGCCAGCGGAATGGGCCCCAGCTCTGGAAACACCATATATTTT. Translated: CASGMGPSSGNTIYF.

The chain couples TRBV7-2 to TRBJ1-1; 8 nucleotides match TRBD1. The CDR3 loop spans 13 amino acids. The V segment lost 3 bases and the J segment 10 bases; nucleotides outside the gene matches: 7. In germline, CDR1 is SGHTA, CDR2 FQGNSA. CDR3 amino acids: CASSFQGAPVAFF. CDR3 nucleotide sequence: TGTGCCAGCAGCTTTCAGGGGGCGCCGGTAGCTTTCTTT.